The clone carrying this TCR beta chain was counted a single time. Its antigen is still unknown. The CDR3 covers 15 residues. Germline loops: CDR1 SNHLY, CDR2 FYNNEI. Losses at the gene ends were 8 bases for V and 4 bases for J; bases not matched to a gene: 6. This record comes from a study of cytomegalovirus exposure and HLA in healthy donors. A multiplex PCR was run with 60 Vbeta primers and 13 Jbeta primers. Clones were sequenced by immunoSEQ multiplex PCR, and TCRdb holds only the in-frame ones, with some missing. The table lists roughly 220,000 clones, roughly 84% of them singletons. Points from the study as a whole: A later analysis found TCR association rates differed by HLA locus, highest for DRB1 and lowest for HLA-C.

This clonotype was sampled from a man between 50 and 59 years old in good health and CMV-seronegative. The sequencing input was PBMCs. The chain uses TRBV2 and TRBJ2-2, with TRBD1 identical over 11 bases. For the CDR3, the DNA is TGTGCCAGCTGCCGGGACAGGGGGGTCACCGGGGAGCTGTTTTTT. It translates to CASCRDRGVTGELFF.